A selection of T cell receptor beta chains follows, all from one sample in a study of early T cells in non-severe SARS-CoV-2 infection. TCRdb passed the 5' RACE reads through MiXCR, listing each CDR3 protein once. The table shows around 56,000 distinct CDR3 sequences, with around 8% occurring only once. The sequencing here drew on whole blood, taken at baseline. The receptors come from an adult who was a healthcare worker with PCR-confirmed SARS-CoV-2 infection or an uninfected control (not recorded which). The CDR3 runs from the conserved cysteine through the conserved F or W.

j_call v_call cdr3_aa
TRBJ2-5 TRBV11-2 CASSSGGVETQYF
TRBJ2-7 TRBV6-5 CASSLAGRTSYEQYF
TRBJ1-6 TRBV27 CASSLSRGALSPLHF
TRBJ1-6 TRBV18 CASSPGQGDNSPLHF
TRBJ2-7 TRBV20-1 CSARGASGNDEQYF
TRBJ2-1 TRBV6-5 CASSYSIGPGLGMNEQFF
TRBJ2-5 TRBV7-9 CASSNRDSQYF
TRBJ2-1 TRBV30 CAWSRSSPDEQFF
TRBJ2-3 TRBV6-1 CATTQTGSLTDTQYF
TRBJ1-1 TRBV2 CASRSGAGAEAFF
TRBJ2-1 TRBV7-9 CASSGSRAVAGPYNEQFF
TRBJ2-1 TRBV7-3 CASSLNNGETYNEQFF
TRBJ1-1 TRBV5-1 CASSPTGEGNTEAFF
TRBJ1-4 TRBV7-8 CASSLDRANEKLFF
TRBJ2-5 TRBV6-5 CASSYSKVEETQYF
TRBJ2-2 TRBV9 CASSKEAGWELFF
TRBJ2-3 TRBV28 CATTWAGTDTQYF
TRBJ2-5 TRBV7-2 CASSLIHQDETQYF
TRBJ1-1 TRBV7-3 CASSPSGGYGRAEAFF
TRBJ2-7 TRBV7-9 CASSSRLAKSYEQYF
TRBJ2-3 TRBV25-1 CAIGALDTQYF
TRBJ2-2 TRBV24-1 CATSDTRDTNTGELFF
TRBJ2-3 TRBV7-3 CASSPKSYRTGSTDTQYF
TRBJ2-1 TRBV18 CASSPSGRRSSYNEQFF
TRBJ2-4 TRBV6-5 CASRAAGGGNIQYF
TRBJ1-1 TRBV2 CASSRGLSLKAFF
TRBJ1-2 TRBV6-6 CASSYSGDRARYGYTF
TRBJ2-1 TRBV24-1 CATSDLWTGAEQFF
TRBJ2-7 TRBV27 CASSPQNAYEQYF
TRBJ2-2 TRBV5-4 CASSSTTGGIGELFF
TRBJ2-2 TRBV6-2/TRBV6-3 CASSLNTGELFF
TRBJ1-1 TRBV5-1 CASSLVEYTEAFF
TRBJ2-7 TRBV20-1 CSAISTSGASYEQYF
TRBJ2-1 TRBV3-1 CASSQDRGISYNEQFF
TRBJ2-3 TRBV7-3 CASSPGLAGGLTDTQYF
TRBJ1-3 TRBV6-6 CASSSGTGGNTIYF
TRBJ2-6 TRBV7-6 CASSLGTGANVLTF
TRBJ2-1 TRBV19 CANPPSPGGTGGKDEQFF
TRBJ2-4 TRBV30 CAWSLWGNIQYF
TRBJ2-7 TRBV11-2 CASSPRTSYEQYF